The 15 T cell receptor beta chains below were found in one sample sequenced in a study of cytomegalovirus exposure and HLA in healthy donors. The PCR had 60 Vbeta and 13 Jbeta primers. Produced via immunoSEQ multiplex PCR; TCRdb's table is partial and in-frame only. This sample yields 100,000 to 150,000 clones, of which approximately 82% are seen a single time; 1.3% to 1.5% belongs to the top ten. Sequenced sample: PBMCs. These receptors came from a female donor in good health and CMV-seronegative.

The J gene is TRBJ1-2, the V gene TRBV15, with a tentative D call TRBD1 (5 bases). The CDR3 runs to 16 residues. Germline V gene data show CDR1 as LNHNV and CDR2 as YYDKDF (reference sequence). Trimming cost V 3 bases and J 6 bases, with 20 bases left between them. The CDR3 reads CATSREGYRPADGYTF. CDR3 nucleotide sequence: TGTGCCACCAGCAGGGAAGGATACAGGCCTGCAGATGGCTACACCTTC.

This rearrangement joins TRBV28 to TRBJ1-1, with D unclear. The CDR3 has 15 amino acids. The germline gives CDR1 MDHEN, CDR2 SYDVKM. Trimming stripped 5 bases from V and 0 bases from J, with 13 bases between. CDR3 sequence: CASSQRGGLNTEAFF. For the CDR3, the DNA is TGTGCCAGCAGTCAACGGGGAGGGCTGAACACTGAAGCTTTCTTT.

This clone came up a few times. The CDR3 nucleotides are TGTGCCAGCAGCCCAAATCCCGCCGGGAAGAACACCGGGGAGCTGTTTTTT. Translating gives CASSPNPAGKNTGELFF. J is TRBJ2-2 and V is TRBV11-3; a weak D match, TRBD2 (5 bases). The CDR3 extends over 17 amino acids. Looked up from germline, CDR1 is SGHNT and CDR2 is YENEEA. Between the trimmed V and J ends, which lost 5 bases and 1 base, there was a span of 17 bases.

V is TRBV19 and J is TRBJ1-2, with 7 bases that match TRBD1. From germline, CDR1 is LNHDA and CDR2 SQIVND (reference sequence). The CDR3 has 14 residues. V gave up 7 bases and J gave up 2 bases; unmatched junction bases: 7. Here the CDR3 reads CASTLPGQNYGYTF. The CDR3 DNA follows: TGTGCCAGTACTCTCCCGGGACAGAACTATGGCTACACCTTC. Full variable domain (rest looked up from reference TRBV19 and TRBJ1-2): DGGITQSPKYLFRKEGQNVTLSCEQNLNHDAMYWYRQDPGQGLRLIYYSQIVNDFQKGDIAEGYSVSREKKESFPLTVTSAQKNPTAFYLCASTLPGQNYGYTFGSGTRLTVV.

This clone was seen a handful of times. The J gene is TRBJ2-3, the V gene TRBV11-2; D might be TRBD2 (6 bases). Trimming cost V 0 bases and J 8 bases, with 21 bases left between them. CDR3 length equals 17 residues. Germline V gene sequence: CDR1 SGHAT, CDR2 FQNNGV. DNA of the CDR3: TGTGCCAGCAGCTTAGAAGTCCCCCGGTCGGCCGGGGGTACGCAGTATTTT. This gives the protein CASSLEVPRSAGGTQYF.

The J gene is TRBJ2-7, the V gene TRBV7-9; D perhaps matches TRBD1 (5 bases). CDR3 length equals 14 residues. The germline gives CDR1 SEHNR, CDR2 FQNEAQ (reference sequence). The V gene lost 5 bases and the J gene lost 3 bases, with 14 bases spanning the gap. CDR3: CASSQDTEVYEQYF. The CDR3 region has the DNA TGTGCCAGCAGCCAGGACACCGAAGTCTACGAGCAGTACTTC.

The rearrangement joins TRBV6-1 to TRBJ2-7; no firm D call. Trimming removed 6 bases at V and 0 bases at J, with 6 bases between. The V gene's germline CDR1 is MNHNS and CDR2 SASEGT. This CDR3 comprises 12 residues. As DNA, the CDR3 is TGTGCCAGCAGGTACAGCTCCTACGAGCAGTACTTC. Protein sequence: CASRYSSYEQYF.

The chain joins TRBV11-2 to TRBJ1-1, with 8 bases lining up with TRBD1. The germline V gene has CDR1 SGHAT and CDR2 FQNNGV. CDR3 size: 12 residues. J was trimmed by 8 bases and V by 5 bases; bases with no gene match: 4. The CDR3 here is CASSPGQVEAFF. DNA for the CDR3: TGTGCCAGCAGCCCGGGACAGGTCGAAGCTTTCTTT.

This clone was detected a few times. This CDR3 reads CASSGGGGEEQYF. The CDR3 DNA sequence: TGTGCCAGCAGCGGGGGAGGGGGTGAGGAGCAGTACTTC. The rearrangement joins TRBV5-4 to TRBJ2-7, with D perhaps TRBD2 (7 bases). The CDR3 length is 13 residues. Germline lookup yields CDR1 SGHNT and CDR2 YYREEE (reference sequence). V shed 4 bases and J shed 7 bases, with 15 bases lying between them.

V gene TRBV7-2 combines with J gene TRBJ2-5; maybe TRBD2 (6 bases). CDR1 is SGHTA, CDR2 FQGNSA, per germline. This CDR3 spans 13 amino acids. V was trimmed by 4 bases and J by 2 bases, leaving 8 bases between them. The DNA for the CDR3 is TGTGCCAGCAGCTGGGACTTACAAGAGACCCAGTACTTC. It translates to CASSWDLQETQYF.

This clone has only a few counts. The chain joins TRBV27 to TRBJ2-5; D possibly corresponds to TRBD1 (6 bases). The DNA end is more similar to TRBJ2-7, so the J call may be wrong. The CDR3 runs to 13 residues. Germline CDR1 and CDR2: MNHEY and SMNVEV (reference sequence). CDR3 nucleotide sequence: TGTGCCAGCAGTACAAACAGGGTCCACGAGCAGTACTTC. This gives the protein CASSTNRVHEQYF.

The rearrangement links TRBV10-3 to TRBJ2-2; 7 bases agree with TRBD1. The trim removed 10 bases at V and 6 bases at J, leaving 11 bases unmatched. CDR3 length equals 14 residues. Germline-derived CDR1 and CDR2 are ENHRY and SYGVKD. CDR3 residues: CATLEGAQAGELFF. The CDR3 DNA follows: TGTGCCACCCTTGAGGGGGCGCAGGCCGGGGAGCTGTTTTTT.

J is TRBJ1-2 and V is TRBV9, with 7 bases lining up with TRBD1. This CDR3 has 15 amino acids. V shed 5 bases, J shed 3 bases, and the junction held 10 bases outside the gene matches. Germline CDR1 is SGDLS and CDR2 is YYNGEE. CDR3 DNA: TGTGCCAGCAGTGAGGGGGCAGACACTTACTATGGCTACACCTTC. Its protein is CASSEGADTYYGYTF.

The chain has TRBV11-2 and TRBJ2-1, with 9 bases that match TRBD2. Looked up from germline, CDR1 is SGHAT and CDR2 is FQNNGV. The CDR3 consists of 16 residues. The trim removed 2 bases at V and 0 bases at J, leaving 2 bases unmatched. CDR3 region: CASSLLAGSSYNEQFF. The CDR3 nucleotides are TGTGCCAGCAGCTTACTAGCGGGGAGCTCCTACAATGAGCAGTTCTTC. The variable domain in full, with the rest retrieved from reference TRBV11-2 and TRBJ2-1, is EAGVAQSPRYKIIEKRQSVAFWCNPISGHATLYWYQQILGQGPKLLIQFQNNGVVDDSQLPKDRFSAERLKGVDSTLKIQPAKLEDSAVYLCASSLLAGSSYNEQFFGPGTRLTVL.

The chain is built from TRBV5-1 and TRBJ2-7; TRBD1 matches at 8 bases. V lost 1 base and J lost 3; bases outside the gene matches: 6. The length of the CDR3 is 15 residues. CDR1 is SGHRS, CDR2 YFSETQ, per germline. CDR3 protein: CASSLWTGIGYEQYF. CDR3 coding DNA: TGCGCCAGCAGCTTGTGGACAGGGATCGGCTACGAGCAGTACTTC.